The 26 T cell receptor beta chains listed next were all sequenced from one sample in a study of T cells in Graves' hyperthyroidism and ophthalmopathy. It was RNA transcripts that yielded the amplified TCR beta CDR3 regions. First-round RT-PCR with HTBI primers amplified the TCR CDR3 region. Via MiXCR, TCRdb re-called the multiplex PCR reads, giving one row per CDR3 protein. The sample shows hundreds of thousands of distinct CDR3 sequences, 35% of them seen only once. Material for sequencing was blood. The source is a woman in her thirties or forties with Graves' hyperthyroidism.

The sample holds one count of this clonotype. This chain joins TRBV2 and TRBJ2-6, with 7 bases matching TRBD1. Germline-derived CDR1 and CDR2 are SNHLY and FYNNEI. The CDR3 is made up of 16 amino acids. With V trimmed by 6 bases and J by 0 bases, 5 bases remained unmatched. In nucleotides, the CDR3 is TGTGCCAGCAGAGGGACAGTTGGCTCTGGGGCCAACGTCCTGACTTTC. It codes for CASRGTVGSGANVLTF. Complete variable domain (other parts from reference TRBV2 and TRBJ2-6): EPEVTQTPSHQVTQMGQEVILRCVPISNHLYFYWYRQILGQKVEFLVSFYNNEISEKSEIFDDQFSVERPDGSNFTLKIRSTKLEDSAMYFCASRGTVGSGANVLTFGAGSRLTVL.

The chain has TRBV12-3 or TRBV12-4 and TRBJ2-7; tentative D call: TRBD2 (6 bases). The CDR3 is made up of 14 amino acids. V shed 5 bases and J shed 0 bases, with 11 bases lying between them. As DNA, the CDR3 is TGTGCCAGCAGTGGGACTCCGAGCTCCTACGAGCAGTACTTC. Residues: CASSGTPSSYEQYF.

This clonotype was seen only a few times. The chain employs TRBV7-8 and TRBJ2-5; D perhaps matches TRBD2 (6 bases). The end of the DNA is better explained by TRBJ2-1, so the J call may be wrong. Germline-derived CDR1 and CDR2 are SGHVS and FQNEAQ. The CDR3 has 13 residues. The CDR3 protein is CASSHAGRNEQFF. The CDR3 nucleotides read TGTGCCAGCAGCCACGCAGGGAGGAATGAGCAGTTCTTC.

As regards this clonotype: With a much larger clone just one base away, this may be a read error. This CDR3 is missing its conserved last phenylalanine or tryptophan, likely due to a read error. J is TRBJ2-7 and V is TRBV19, with TRBD2 identical over 13 bases. The CDR3 has 13 amino acids. V lost 7 bases to trimming and J lost 8 bases; unmatched junction nucleotides: 5. Germline assignment: CDR1 LNHDA and CDR2 SQIVND (reference sequence). The CDR3 nucleotides read TGTGCCAGTACCGGGACTAGCGGGGCCAAGCAGTACCTC. It specifies CASTGTSGAKQYL.

This clonotype was seen many times. The genes are TRBV27 and TRBJ1-6, with unresolved D. Trimming removed 8 bases at V and 10 bases at J, with 6 bases between. Germline CDR1 and CDR2: MNHEY and SMNVEV (reference sequence). This CDR3 comprises 10 residues. The CDR3 DNA reads TGTGCCAGCGGAACGTCACCCCTCCACTTT. It specifies CASGTSPLHF.

This clonotype was detected only a few times. This chain connects TRBV19 to TRBJ1-2; TRBD1 aligns across 9 bases. CDR3 size: 14 residues. Germline trimming cut 2 bases from V and 7 bases from J; bases unmatched to any gene: 5. Germline CDR1 reads LNHDA; CDR2 reads SQIVND (reference sequence). The CDR3 is CASSIPGTGLGYTF. Written as DNA, the CDR3 is TGTGCCAGTAGTATACCCGGGACAGGGCTTGGCTACACCTTC.

This clonotype was found many times. This sequence joins TRBV6-5 and TRBJ1-2; 8 bases align to TRBD1. J was trimmed by 6 bases and V by 4 bases; bases with no gene match: 7. The CDR3 is 14 amino acids. Germline loops: CDR1 MNHEY, CDR2 SVGAGI. CDR3 in amino acids: CASSSGGVVDGYTF. In DNA, the CDR3 is TGTGCCAGCAGTTCAGGGGGCGTCGTGGATGGCTACACCTTC.

CDR3 sequence (DNA): TGTGCCAGCAGCTTAGGAGGGGCGGAAAATTCACCCCTCCACTTT. This codes for CASSLGGAENSPLHF. The J gene is TRBJ1-6, the V gene TRBV7-9; tentative D call: TRBD1 (5 bases). Germline loops: CDR1 SEHNR, CDR2 FQNEAQ (reference sequence). The V end was cut by 1 base, the J end by 7 bases, with 11 bases between. The CDR3 runs 15 residues.

As for this clonotype: A read error is possible here, since a much larger clone lies one base away. The J gene is TRBJ1-5, the V gene TRBV12-3 or TRBV12-4; D remains ambiguous. V shed 4 bases and J shed 6 bases, with 10 bases lying between them. The CDR3 loop spans 13 amino acids. The CDR3 sequence is CASSSLIGQPQHF. The CDR3 coding sequence is TGTGCCAGCAGTTCCCTAATCGGTCAGCCCCAGCATTTT.

This clonotype showed up many times. The rearrangement links TRBV12-3 or TRBV12-4 to TRBJ1-2; no clear D. The CDR3 is made up of 12 amino acids. The germline V and J ends were trimmed by 2 bases and 6 bases, with 7 bases remaining between them. CDR3 region: CASSLSGHGYTF. The CDR3, as DNA: TGTGCCAGCAGTTTAAGTGGACATGGCTACACCTTC.

This clonotype was found many times. The chain uses TRBV29-1 and TRBJ1-2, with D unclear. The CDR3 sequence is 14 residues long. V shed 4 bases and J shed 1 base, with 13 bases lying between them. CDR1 is SQVTM, CDR2 ANQGSEA, per germline. CDR3: CSVVPAKLNYGYTF. For the CDR3, the DNA is TGCAGCGTTGTTCCAGCGAAACTTAACTATGGCTACACCTTC.

This chain joins TRBV20-1 and TRBJ1-1; 7 bases agree with TRBD1. This CDR3 region has 13 residues. The V and J ends lost 0 bases and 8 bases, in that order; junction bases with no gene match: 6. CDR1 and CDR2 (germline): DFQATT, SNEGSKA (reference sequence). Written as DNA, the CDR3 is TGCAGTGCTAGAGATCCCGGGACAGCCGAAGCTTTCTTT. Its translation: CSARDPGTAEAFF.

This clonotype showed up just a few times. The V call is TRBV12-3 or TRBV12-4, the J call TRBJ1-2, with a tentative D call TRBD1 (5 bases). The CDR3 has 13 residues. Deletions cut 3 bases from V and 7 bases from J, with 12 bases between. This chain's CDR3 is CASSLMGEGGYTF. The CDR3 DNA sequence: TGTGCCAGCAGTTTGATGGGGGAAGGTGGCTACACCTTC.

About this clonotype: A much larger clonotype is one base distant, so this may be a read error. The chain has TRBV10-3 and TRBJ1-6, with 7 bases identical to TRBD1. CDR3 size: 13 residues. Germline CDR1 is ENHRY and CDR2 is SYGVKD. The V segment lost 6 bases and the J segment 14 bases; nucleotides outside the gene matches: 10. CDR3 sequence (DNA): TGTGCCATCAGAAAAGGGGGCACGGTATCCCTCCACTTT. Translating it yields CAIRKGGTVSLHF.

This clonotype was seen many times. This chain uses TRBV12-3 or TRBV12-4 with TRBJ1-6, with D unresolved. The V and J ends lost 4 bases and 8 bases respectively, with 6 bases between them. This CDR3 is 12 amino acids long. CDR3 nucleotide sequence: TGTGCCAGCAGTTACAGTCATTCACCCCTCCACTTT. Residues: CASSYSHSPLHF.

This clonotype has a handful of counts. This chain uses TRBV9 with TRBJ1-2, with a tentative D call TRBD1 (5 bases). The CDR3 loop spans 15 amino acids. CDR1 and CDR2 from the germline V gene are SGDLS and YYNGEE. Trimming left V 0 bases short and J 7 bases short, with 16 bases between. CDR3: CASSVGTRGYGGYTF. In DNA form, the CDR3 reads TGTGCCAGCAGCGTAGGGACGAGGGGCTACGGTGGCTACACCTTC.

This clonotype showed up just once. The gene calls are TRBV10-3 and TRBJ2-2; D gene ambiguous. This CDR3 region has 12 residues. The ends were cut back, 0 bases at V and 7 bases at J, with 3 bases in the middle. Germline V lookup: CDR1 ENHRY, CDR2 SYGVKD. The CDR3: CAISESIGELFF. The CDR3 nucleotides are TGTGCCATCAGTGAGTCGATCGGGGAGCTGTTTTTT.

This clonotype was counted a few times. The J gene is TRBJ1-5, the V gene TRBV5-5; no reliable D call. CDR1 and CDR2 (germline): SGHKS, YYEKEE (reference sequence). V lost 1 base to trimming and J lost 6 bases, with 14 bases between them. The CDR3 has 15 residues. The CDR3 region has the DNA TGTGCCAGCAGCTTGCGTGCGGACGACCTTCAGCCCCAGCATTTT. Translated: CASSLRADDLQPQHF.

V is TRBV2 and J is TRBJ2-6, with 10 bases identical to TRBD1. Per the germline V gene, CDR1 is SNHLY and CDR2 is FYNNEI. The CDR3 length is 18 residues. Losses at the gene ends were 5 bases for V and 2 bases for J; bases not matched to a gene: 9. Here the CDR3 reads CASSSSTGGVPGANVLTF. The CDR3 coding sequence is TGTGCCAGCAGTTCCTCGACAGGGGGCGTCCCTGGGGCCAACGTCCTGACTTTC.

Turning to this clonotype: This may arise from a read error, as a much more abundant clone is one base away. The V call is TRBV10-3, the J call TRBJ1-1; TRBD1 matches 9 bases. From germline, CDR1 is ENHRY and CDR2 SYGVKD. This CDR3 contains 16 residues. V was clipped by 3 bases and J by 1 base; unmatched bases: 6. This CDR3 reads CAISDPDRGTNTEAFF. CDR3 in DNA: TGTGCCATCAGTGACCCAGACAGGGGGACGAACACTGAAGCTTTCTTT.

The rearrangement uses TRBV9 and TRBJ1-1; 8 bases align to TRBD1. The V gene's germline CDR1 is SGDLS and CDR2 YYNGEE. This CDR3 region has 17 residues. V shed 2 bases, J shed 2 bases, and the junction held 11 bases outside the gene matches. The CDR3 reads CASSVAGTGNLNTEAFF. The CDR3 DNA is TGTGCCAGCAGCGTTGCCGGGACAGGCAACTTAAACACTGAAGCTTTCTTT. The entire variable domain, with the rest obtained from reference TRBV9 and TRBJ1-1, is as follows: DSGVTQTPKHLITATGQRVTLRCSPRSGDLSVYWYQQSLDQGLQFLIQYYNGEERAKGNILERFSAQQFPDLHSELNLSSLELGDSALYFCASSVAGTGNLNTEAFFGQGTRLTVV.

This chain links TRBV20-1 with TRBJ2-5; D possibly corresponds to TRBD1 (8 bases). Germline CDR1 DFQATT, CDR2 SNEGSKA (reference sequence). The CDR3 spans 14 residues. Trimming cost V 2 bases and J 4 bases, with 14 bases left between them. This CDR3 reads CSARSTGEGETQYF. In DNA form, the CDR3 reads TGCAGTGCTAGATCGACAGGGGAGGGAGAGACCCAGTACTTC.

This clonotype showed up many times. The chain recombines TRBV7-2 with TRBJ2-5; 9 bases are a match to TRBD2. CDR3 length: 14 amino acids. Unmatched junction bases numbered 5, after V lost 4 bases and J lost 5 bases. Germline V gene data show CDR1 as SGHTA and CDR2 as FQGNSA. CDR3 residues: CASSSLAGVETQYF. The CDR3 DNA is TGTGCCAGCAGCTCCTTAGCGGGAGTGGAGACCCAGTACTTC.

The rearrangement joins TRBV16 to TRBJ2-5; no clear D gene. Looked up from germline, CDR1 is KGHSY and CDR2 is FQNENV. Between the trimmed V and J ends, which lost 2 bases and 1 base, there was a span of 14 bases. CDR3 length: 16 residues. The chain's CDR3 is CASSQRVRHLQETQYF. CDR3 coding DNA: TGTGCCAGCAGCCAAAGAGTGCGACACCTCCAAGAGACCCAGTACTTC.

The chain is built from TRBV6-5 and TRBJ2-7; tentatively, D is TRBD2 (5 bases). Per the germline V gene, CDR1 is MNHEY and CDR2 is SVGAGI. V lost 10 bases and J lost 5, with 9 bases in between. CDR3 length: 10 amino acids. The CDR3 bases are TGTGCCACCTGGACTGACGAGCAGTACTTC. Protein sequence: CATWTDEQYF.

The V call is TRBV29-1, the J call TRBJ1-2, with a weak D call TRBD1 (5 bases). Trimming left V 8 bases short and J 2 bases short, with 12 bases between. CDR1 and CDR2 (germline): SQVTM, ANQGSEA. The CDR3 consists of 12 residues. CDR3 in DNA: TGCAGCTTAGTGCGGGGGAACTATGGCTACACCTTC. It codes for CSLVRGNYGYTF.